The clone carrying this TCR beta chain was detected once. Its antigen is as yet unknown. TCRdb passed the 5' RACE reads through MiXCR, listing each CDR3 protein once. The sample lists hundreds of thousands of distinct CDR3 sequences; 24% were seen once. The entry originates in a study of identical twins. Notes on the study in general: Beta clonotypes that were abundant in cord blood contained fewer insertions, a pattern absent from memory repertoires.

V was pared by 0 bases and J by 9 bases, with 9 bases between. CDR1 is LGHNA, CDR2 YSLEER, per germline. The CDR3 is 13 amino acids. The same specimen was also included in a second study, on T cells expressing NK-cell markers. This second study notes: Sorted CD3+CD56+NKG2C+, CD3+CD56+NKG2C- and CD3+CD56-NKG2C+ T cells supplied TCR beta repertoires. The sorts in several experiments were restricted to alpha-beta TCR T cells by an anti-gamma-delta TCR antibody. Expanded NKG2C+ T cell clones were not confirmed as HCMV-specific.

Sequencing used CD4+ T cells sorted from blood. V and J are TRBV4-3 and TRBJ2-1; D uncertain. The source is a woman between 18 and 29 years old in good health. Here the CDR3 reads CASSQEGYGEQFF. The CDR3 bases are TGCGCCAGCAGCCAAGAGGGCTACGGTGAGCAGTTCTTC.